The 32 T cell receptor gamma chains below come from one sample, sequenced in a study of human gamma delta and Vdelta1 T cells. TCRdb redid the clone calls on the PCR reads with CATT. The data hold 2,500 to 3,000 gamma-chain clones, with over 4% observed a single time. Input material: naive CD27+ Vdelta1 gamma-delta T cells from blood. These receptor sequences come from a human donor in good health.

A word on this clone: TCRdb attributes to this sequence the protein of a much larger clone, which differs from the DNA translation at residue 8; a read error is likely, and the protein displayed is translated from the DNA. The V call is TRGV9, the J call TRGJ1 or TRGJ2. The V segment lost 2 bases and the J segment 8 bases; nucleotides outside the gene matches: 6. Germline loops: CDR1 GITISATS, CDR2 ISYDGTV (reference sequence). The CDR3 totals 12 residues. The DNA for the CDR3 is TGTGCCTTGTGGGAGGCATATGATAAGAAACTCTTT. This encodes CALWEAYDKKLF.

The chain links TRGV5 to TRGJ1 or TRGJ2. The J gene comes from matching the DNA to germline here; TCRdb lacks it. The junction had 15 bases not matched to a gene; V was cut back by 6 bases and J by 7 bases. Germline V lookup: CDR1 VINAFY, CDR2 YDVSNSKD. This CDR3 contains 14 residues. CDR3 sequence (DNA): TGTGCCACCTGGCACCCGACGCCTAAGTATAAGAAACTCTTT. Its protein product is CATWHPTPKYKKLF.

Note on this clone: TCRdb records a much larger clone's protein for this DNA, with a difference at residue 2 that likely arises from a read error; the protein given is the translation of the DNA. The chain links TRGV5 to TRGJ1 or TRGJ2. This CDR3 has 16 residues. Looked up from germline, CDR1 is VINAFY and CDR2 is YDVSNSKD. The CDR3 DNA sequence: TGTACCACCTGGGACCGCAGAAGTATGAATTATTATAAGAAACTCTTT. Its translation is CTTWDRRSMNYYKKLF.

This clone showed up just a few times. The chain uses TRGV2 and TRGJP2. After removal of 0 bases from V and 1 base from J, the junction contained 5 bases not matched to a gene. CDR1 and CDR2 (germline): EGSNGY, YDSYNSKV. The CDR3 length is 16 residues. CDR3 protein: CATWDGLSSSDWIKTF. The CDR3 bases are TGTGCCACCTGGGACGGGCTTTCTAGTAGTGATTGGATCAAGACGTTT.

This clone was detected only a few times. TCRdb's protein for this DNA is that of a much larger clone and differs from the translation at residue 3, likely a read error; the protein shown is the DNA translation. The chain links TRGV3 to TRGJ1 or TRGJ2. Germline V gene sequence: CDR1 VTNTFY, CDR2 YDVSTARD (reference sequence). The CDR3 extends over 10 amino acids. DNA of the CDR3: TGTGCCGCCTGGGACAGTAAGAAACTCTTT. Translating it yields CAAWDSKKLF.

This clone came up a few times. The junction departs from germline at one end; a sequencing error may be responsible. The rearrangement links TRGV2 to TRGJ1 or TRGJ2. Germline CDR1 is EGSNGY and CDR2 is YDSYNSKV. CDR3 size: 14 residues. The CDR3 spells CATWDGPNYYKKIF. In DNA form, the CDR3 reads TGTGCCACCTGGGACGGCCCCAATTATTATAAGAAAATATTT.

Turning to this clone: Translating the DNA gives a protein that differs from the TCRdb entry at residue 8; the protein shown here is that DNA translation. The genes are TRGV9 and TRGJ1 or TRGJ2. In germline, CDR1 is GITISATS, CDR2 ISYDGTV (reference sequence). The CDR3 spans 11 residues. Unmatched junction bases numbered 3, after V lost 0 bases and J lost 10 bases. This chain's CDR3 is CALWEVPKKLF. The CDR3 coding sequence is TGTGCCTTGTGGGAGGTGCCCAAGAAACTCTTT.

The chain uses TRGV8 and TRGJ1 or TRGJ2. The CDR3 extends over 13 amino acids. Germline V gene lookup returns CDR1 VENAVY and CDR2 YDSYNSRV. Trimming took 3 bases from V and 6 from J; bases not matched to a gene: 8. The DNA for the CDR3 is TGTGCCACCTGGGATGGGGGTTCTTATAAGAAACTCTTT. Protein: CATWDGGSYKKLF.

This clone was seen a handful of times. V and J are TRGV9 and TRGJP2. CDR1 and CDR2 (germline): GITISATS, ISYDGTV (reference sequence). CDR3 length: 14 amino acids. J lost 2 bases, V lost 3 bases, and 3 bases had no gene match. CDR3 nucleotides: TGTGCCTTGTGGGAGCAAAGTAGTGATTGGATCAAGACGTTT. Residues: CALWEQSSDWIKTF.

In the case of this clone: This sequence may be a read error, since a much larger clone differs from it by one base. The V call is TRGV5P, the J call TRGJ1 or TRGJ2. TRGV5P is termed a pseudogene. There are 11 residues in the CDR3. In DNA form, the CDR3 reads TGTGCCACCTGGGGGTATTATAAGAAACTCTTT. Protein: CATWGYYKKLF.

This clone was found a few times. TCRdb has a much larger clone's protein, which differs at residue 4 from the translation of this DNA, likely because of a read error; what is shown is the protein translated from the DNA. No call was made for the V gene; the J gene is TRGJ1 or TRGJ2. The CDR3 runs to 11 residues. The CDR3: CATFDGYKKLF. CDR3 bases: TGTGCCACCTTTGACGGTTATAAGAAACTCTTT.

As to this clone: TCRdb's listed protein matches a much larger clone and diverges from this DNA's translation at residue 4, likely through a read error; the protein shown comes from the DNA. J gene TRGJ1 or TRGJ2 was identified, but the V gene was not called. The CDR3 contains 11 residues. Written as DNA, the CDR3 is TGTGCCACCTGTTATGGCTATAAGAAACTCTTT. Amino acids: CATCYGYKKLF.

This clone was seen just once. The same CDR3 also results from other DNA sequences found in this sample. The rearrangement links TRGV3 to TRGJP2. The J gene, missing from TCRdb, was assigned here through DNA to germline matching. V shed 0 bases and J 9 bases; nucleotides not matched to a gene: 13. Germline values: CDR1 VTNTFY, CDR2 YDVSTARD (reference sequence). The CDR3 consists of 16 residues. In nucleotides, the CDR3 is TGTGCCACCTGGGACAGGCAGTGGGGAGATAATTGGATCAAGACGTTT. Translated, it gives CATWDRQWGDNWIKTF.

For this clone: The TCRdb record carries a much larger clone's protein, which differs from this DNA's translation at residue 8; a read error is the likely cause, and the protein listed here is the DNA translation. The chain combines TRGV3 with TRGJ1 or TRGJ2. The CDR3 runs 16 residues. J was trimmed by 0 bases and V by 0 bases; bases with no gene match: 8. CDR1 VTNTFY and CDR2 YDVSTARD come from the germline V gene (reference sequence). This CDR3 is CATWDRLDSNYYKKLF. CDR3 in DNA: TGTGCCACCTGGGACAGGCTGGATTCGAATTATTATAAGAAACTCTTT.

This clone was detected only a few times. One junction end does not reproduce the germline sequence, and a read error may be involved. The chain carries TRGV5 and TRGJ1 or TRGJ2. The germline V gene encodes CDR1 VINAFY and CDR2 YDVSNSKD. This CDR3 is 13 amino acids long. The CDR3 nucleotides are TGTGCCACCTGGGACAGATTCGATTATAAGAAACTCTTC. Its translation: CATWDRFDYKKLF.

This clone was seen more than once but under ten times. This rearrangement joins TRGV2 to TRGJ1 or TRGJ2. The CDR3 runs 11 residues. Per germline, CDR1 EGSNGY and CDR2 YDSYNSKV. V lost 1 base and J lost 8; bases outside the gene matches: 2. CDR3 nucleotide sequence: TGTGCCACCTGGGACGGCGATAAGAAACTCTTT. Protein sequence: CATWDGDKKLF.

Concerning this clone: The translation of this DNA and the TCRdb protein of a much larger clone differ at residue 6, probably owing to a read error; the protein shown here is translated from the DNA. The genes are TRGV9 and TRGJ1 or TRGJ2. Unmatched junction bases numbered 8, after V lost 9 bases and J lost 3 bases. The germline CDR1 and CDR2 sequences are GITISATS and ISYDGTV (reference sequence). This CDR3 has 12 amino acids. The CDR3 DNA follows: TGTGCCTTGGAGGTGAGTTATTATAAGAAACTCTTT. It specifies CALEVSYYKKLF.

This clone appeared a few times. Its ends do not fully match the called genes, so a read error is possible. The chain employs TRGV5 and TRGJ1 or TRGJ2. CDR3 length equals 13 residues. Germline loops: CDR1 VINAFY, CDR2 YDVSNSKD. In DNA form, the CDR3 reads TGTGCCACCTGGGACGGGGTTTATTATAAGAAACTATTT. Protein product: CATWDGVYYKKLF.

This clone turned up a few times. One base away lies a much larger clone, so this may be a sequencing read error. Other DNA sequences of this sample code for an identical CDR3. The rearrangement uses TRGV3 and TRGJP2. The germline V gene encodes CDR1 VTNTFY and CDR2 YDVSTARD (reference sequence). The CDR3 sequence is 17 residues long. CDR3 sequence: CATWDRRRSGSDWIKTF. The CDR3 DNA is TGCGCCACCTGGGACAGACGCCGATCAGGTAGTGATTGGATCAAGACGTTT.

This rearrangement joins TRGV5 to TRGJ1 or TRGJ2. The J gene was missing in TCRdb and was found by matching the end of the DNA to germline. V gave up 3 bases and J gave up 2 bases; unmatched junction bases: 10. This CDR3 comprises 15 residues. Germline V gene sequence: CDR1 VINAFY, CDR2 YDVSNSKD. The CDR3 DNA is TGTGCCACCTGGGACGGACCGCCTTATTATTATAAGAAACTCTTT. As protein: CATWDGPPYYYKKLF.

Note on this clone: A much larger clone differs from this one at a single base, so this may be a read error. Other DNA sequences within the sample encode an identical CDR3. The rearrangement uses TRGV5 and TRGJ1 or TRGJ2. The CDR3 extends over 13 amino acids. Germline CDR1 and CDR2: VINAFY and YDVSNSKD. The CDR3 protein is CATWDRPRYKKLF. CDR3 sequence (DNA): TGTGCCACCTGGGACAGGCCTAGGTATAAGAAACTATTT.

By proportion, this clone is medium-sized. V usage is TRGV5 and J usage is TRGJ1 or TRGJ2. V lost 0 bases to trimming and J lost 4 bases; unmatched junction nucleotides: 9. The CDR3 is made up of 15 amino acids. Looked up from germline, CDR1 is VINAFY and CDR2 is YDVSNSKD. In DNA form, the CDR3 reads TGTGCCACCTGGGACAGGCCCCGTGCCTATTATAAGAAACTCTTT. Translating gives CATWDRPRAYYKKLF.

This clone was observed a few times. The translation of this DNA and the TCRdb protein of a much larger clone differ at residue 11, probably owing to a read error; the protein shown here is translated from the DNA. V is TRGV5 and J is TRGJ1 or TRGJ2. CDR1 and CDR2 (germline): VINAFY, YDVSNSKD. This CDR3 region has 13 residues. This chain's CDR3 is CATWDSHYYKELF. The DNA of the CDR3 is TGTGCCACCTGGGACAGCCATTATTATAAGGAACTCTTT.

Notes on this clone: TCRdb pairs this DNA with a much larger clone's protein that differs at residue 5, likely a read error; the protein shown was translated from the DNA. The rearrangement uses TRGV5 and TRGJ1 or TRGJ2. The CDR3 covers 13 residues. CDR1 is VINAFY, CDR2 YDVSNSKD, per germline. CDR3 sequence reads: CATWYRQRYKKLF. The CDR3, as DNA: TGTGCCACCTGGTACAGGCAACGATATAAGAAACTCTTT.

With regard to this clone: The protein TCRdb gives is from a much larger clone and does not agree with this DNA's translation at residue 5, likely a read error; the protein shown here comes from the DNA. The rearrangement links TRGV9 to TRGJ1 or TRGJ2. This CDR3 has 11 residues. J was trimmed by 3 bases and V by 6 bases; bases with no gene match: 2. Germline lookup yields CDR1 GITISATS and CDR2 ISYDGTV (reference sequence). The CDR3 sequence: CALWCYYKKLF. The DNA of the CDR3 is TGTGCCTTGTGGTGTTATTATAAGAAACTCTTT.

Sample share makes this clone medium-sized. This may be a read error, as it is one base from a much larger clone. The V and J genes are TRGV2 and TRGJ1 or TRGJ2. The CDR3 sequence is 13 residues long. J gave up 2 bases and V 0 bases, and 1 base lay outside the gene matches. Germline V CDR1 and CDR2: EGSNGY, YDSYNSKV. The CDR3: CATWDGDYYKKLF. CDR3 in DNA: TGTGCCACCTGGGACGGGGATTATTATAAGAAACTCTTT.

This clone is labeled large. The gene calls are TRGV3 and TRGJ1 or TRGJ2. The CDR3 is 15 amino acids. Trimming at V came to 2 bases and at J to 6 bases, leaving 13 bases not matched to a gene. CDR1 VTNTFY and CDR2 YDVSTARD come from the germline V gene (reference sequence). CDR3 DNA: TGTGCCACCTGGGACAAGGCGCGCCCGGGTTATAAGAAACTCTTT. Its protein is CATWDKARPGYKKLF.

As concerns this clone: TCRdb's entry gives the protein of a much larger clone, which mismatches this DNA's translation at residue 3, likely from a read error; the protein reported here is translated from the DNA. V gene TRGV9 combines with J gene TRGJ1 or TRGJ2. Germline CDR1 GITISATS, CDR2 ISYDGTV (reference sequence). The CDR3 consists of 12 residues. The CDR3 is CASWEAYYKKLF. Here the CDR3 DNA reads TGTGCCTCGTGGGAGGCATATTATAAGAAACTCTTT.

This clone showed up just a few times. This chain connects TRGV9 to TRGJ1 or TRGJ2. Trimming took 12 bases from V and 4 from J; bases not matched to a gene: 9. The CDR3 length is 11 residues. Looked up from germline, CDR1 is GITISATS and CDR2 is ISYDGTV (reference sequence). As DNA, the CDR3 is TGTGCCGGGGGGCGGTATTATAAGAAACTCTTT. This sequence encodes CAGGRYYKKLF.

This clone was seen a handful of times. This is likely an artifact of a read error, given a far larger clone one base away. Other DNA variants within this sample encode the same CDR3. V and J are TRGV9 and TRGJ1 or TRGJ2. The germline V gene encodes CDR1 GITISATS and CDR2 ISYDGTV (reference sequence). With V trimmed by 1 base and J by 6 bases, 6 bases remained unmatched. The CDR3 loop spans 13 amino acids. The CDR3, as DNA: TGTGCCTTGTGGGAGGTTCGTAGTTATAAGAAACTCTTT. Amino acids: CALWEVRSYKKLF.

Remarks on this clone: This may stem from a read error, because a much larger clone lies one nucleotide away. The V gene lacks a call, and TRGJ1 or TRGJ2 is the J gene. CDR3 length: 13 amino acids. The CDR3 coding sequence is TGTGCCACCTGGGACGTCAATTATTATAAGAAACTATTT. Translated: CATWDVNYYKKLF.

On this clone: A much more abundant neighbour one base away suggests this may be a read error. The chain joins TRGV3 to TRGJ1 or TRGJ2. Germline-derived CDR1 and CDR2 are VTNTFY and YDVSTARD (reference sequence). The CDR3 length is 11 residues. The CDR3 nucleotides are TGTGCCACCTGGGCTTATTATAAGAAGCTCTTT. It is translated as CATWAYYKKLF.